This T cell receptor (beta chain) was recorded in a study of cytomegalovirus exposure and HLA in healthy donors. About the research overall: In an early release, HLA-typed donors contributed roughly 85 million unique TCR sequences.

On this clone: Its matching antigen is unknown.

The PCR used 60 Vbeta and 13 Jbeta primers. TCRdb's table, derived via immunoSEQ multiplex PCR, lists solely in-frame clones and lacks some. The sample has roughly 260,000 clones; approximately 84% are singletons. Study results and caveats: Serostatus for CMV was the only available immune exposure information. In a later analysis, DRB1 alleles had the most associated TCRs; HLA-C alleles the fewest.

Germline CDR1 is SGHVS and CDR2 is FNYEAQ. V gave up 7 bases and J gave up 1 base, with 15 bases separating them. The CDR3 spans 15 residues. The specimen sequenced was PBMCs. The V gene is TRBV7-6, the J gene TRBJ2-3, with D tentatively TRBD2 (6 bases). This clonotype was obtained from a woman in her thirties or forties in good health and CMV-seropositive. The CDR3 bases are TGTGCCAGCAAGGGCTCACTAGCCGGCACAGATACGCAGTATTTT. This encodes CASKGSLAGTDTQYF.